The rows below give T cell receptor beta chains drawn from one sample of a study of T cell responses to AZD1222 COVID-19 vaccine. Sequencing used immunoSEQ multiplex PCR; TCRdb keeps in-frame clones, though not all of them. Counted here are 140,000 or so clones, about 89% occurring once; the ten biggest clones make up 6.5% to 8%. The sequencing used peripheral blood, collected 28 days after the second dose of the MenACWY control vaccine. These receptors all come from an adult who received the MenACWY meningococcal vaccine as a control. The CDR3 runs from the conserved cysteine through the conserved F or W. Fields, in order: J gene, V gene, D gene, clone size, CDR3 DNA, CDR3 protein. A D gene is named only where the DNA matches it firmly. A clone size is listed for some rows: how often the clone was seen (once, few, many), or a class if it is expanded.

J gene: TRBJ2-1; V gene: TRBV7-2; D gene: NA; clone size: NA; CDR3 DNA: TGTGCCAGCAGCTCGCGGTGGGGTGAGCAGTTCTTC; CDR3 protein: CASSSRWGEQFF
J gene: TRBJ1-1; V gene: TRBV7-2; D gene: TRBD1; clone size: NA; CDR3 DNA: TGTGCCAGCAGCATCAACAGGGGACAGGCTTTCTTT; CDR3 protein: CASSINRGQAFF
J gene: TRBJ1-2; V gene: TRBV3-1/TRBV3-2; D gene: TRBD1; clone size: NA; CDR3 DNA: TGTGCCAGCAGTCACCGACAGGGGGCGGAAGGCTACACCTTC; CDR3 protein: CASSHRQGAEGYTF
J gene: TRBJ2-1; V gene: TRBV7-3; D gene: TRBD2; clone size: NA; CDR3 DNA: TGTGCCAGCAGCTCAGGACTAGGAGCCTACAATGAGCAGTTCTTC; CDR3 protein: CASSSGLGAYNEQFF
J gene: TRBJ2-5; V gene: TRBV5-1; D gene: TRBD2; clone size: NA; CDR3 DNA: TGCGCCAGCAGCCCCGATAGCGGGAGCGAGACCCAGTACTTC; CDR3 protein: CASSPDSGSETQYF
J gene: TRBJ1-5; V gene: TRBV20-1; D gene: NA; clone size: NA; CDR3 DNA: TGCAGTGCTAGTCCCCGACAGGCCGGGGTTTTTGGTGGCAATCAGCCCCAGCATTTT; CDR3 protein: CSASPRQAGVFGGNQPQHF
J gene: TRBJ2-5; V gene: TRBV24-1; D gene: NA; clone size: NA; CDR3 DNA: TGTGCCACCAGTGACTCCAGGGCCGTGGGGGGTCGACAAGAGACCCAGTACTTC; CDR3 protein: CATSDSRAVGGRQETQYF
J gene: TRBJ2-7; V gene: TRBV5-6; D gene: TRBD1; clone size: NA; CDR3 DNA: TGTGCCAGCAGCCCGACAGGGGCCTACGAGCAGTACTTC; CDR3 protein: CASSPTGAYEQYF
J gene: TRBJ1-2; V gene: TRBV19; D gene: NA; clone size: NA; CDR3 DNA: TGTGCCAGTAGAGATCACGGAAGCTCCTCTTTCGGCTATGGCTACACCTTC; CDR3 protein: CASRDHGSSSFGYGYTF
J gene: TRBJ1-1; V gene: TRBV7-2; D gene: NA; clone size: NA; CDR3 DNA: TGTGCCAGCAGCTTAGGGGGACACACTGAAGCTTTCTTT; CDR3 protein: CASSLGGHTEAFF
J gene: TRBJ1-5; V gene: TRBV6-2/TRBV6-3; D gene: TRBD1; clone size: NA; CDR3 DNA: TGTGCCAGCAGTTACTCGGTGAAGGCCGCGGGACAGTTAAATCAGCCCCAGCATTTT; CDR3 protein: CASSYSVKAAGQLNQPQHF
J gene: TRBJ2-7; V gene: TRBV28; D gene: TRBD1; clone size: NA; CDR3 DNA: TGTGCCACGCGGACAGGGGCCACCTACGAGCAGTACTTC; CDR3 protein: CATRTGATYEQYF
J gene: TRBJ2-1; V gene: TRBV28; D gene: NA; clone size: NA; CDR3 DNA: TGTGCCAGCAGTTTAGTCCTGCGTGAGCAGTTCTTC; CDR3 protein: CASSLVLREQFF
J gene: TRBJ1-2; V gene: TRBV7-9; D gene: TRBD1; clone size: NA; CDR3 DNA: TGTGCCAGCAGCCTGACAGGGGTTTCGAACTATGGCTACACCTTC; CDR3 protein: CASSLTGVSNYGYTF
J gene: TRBJ2-3; V gene: TRBV19; D gene: NA; clone size: NA; CDR3 DNA: TGTGCCAGTAGAAACTCCGTTCAGGGACTGATCACAGATACGCAGTATTTT; CDR3 protein: CASRNSVQGLITDTQYF
J gene: TRBJ2-7; V gene: TRBV6-5; D gene: TRBD1; clone size: NA; CDR3 DNA: TGTGCCAGCAGTTACACCGGGACAGGGATCGACGAGCAGTACTTC; CDR3 protein: CASSYTGTGIDEQYF
J gene: TRBJ2-1; V gene: TRBV7-8; D gene: TRBD2; clone size: NA; CDR3 DNA: TGTGCCAGCAGCTTAGCGCTCGGTCTAGCGGGAAGCTACAATGAGCAGTTCTTC; CDR3 protein: CASSLALGLAGSYNEQFF
J gene: TRBJ2-5; V gene: TRBV27; D gene: NA; clone size: NA; CDR3 DNA: TGTGCCAGCAGTTTAGGTGCTGGGGTGGAGACCCAGTACTTC; CDR3 protein: CASSLGAGVETQYF
J gene: TRBJ2-2; V gene: TRBV9; D gene: TRBD1; clone size: NA; CDR3 DNA: TGTGCCAGCAGCGTTTCGGTTGCGACAGGGGGGTATACCGGGGAGCTGTTTTTT; CDR3 protein: CASSVSVATGGYTGELFF
J gene: TRBJ2-2; V gene: TRBV20-1; D gene: TRBD1; clone size: NA; CDR3 DNA: TGCAGTGCTAGTTGGCAGGGGGCCACCGGGGAGCTGTTTTTT; CDR3 protein: CSASWQGATGELFF
J gene: TRBJ2-3; V gene: TRBV12-2; D gene: NA; clone size: NA; CDR3 DNA: TGTGCAAGTCGCTTAGGCGCTACCGGGACAGACACAGATACGCAGTATTTT; CDR3 protein: CASRLGATGTDTDTQYF
J gene: TRBJ2-3; V gene: TRBV2; D gene: NA; clone size: once; CDR3 DNA: TGTGCCAGCAGTCGGGAACCTAGCACAGATACGCAGTATTTT; CDR3 protein: CASSREPSTDTQYF
J gene: TRBJ2-2; V gene: TRBV30; D gene: NA; clone size: NA; CDR3 DNA: TGTGCCTGGAGTGTTACAGGGCTTTTCACCGGGGAGCTGTTTTTT; CDR3 protein: CAWSVTGLFTGELFF
J gene: TRBJ2-2; V gene: TRBV19; D gene: NA; clone size: once; CDR3 DNA: TGTGCCAGTAGTATTGAGGGGAACACCGGGGAGCTGTTTTTT; CDR3 protein: CASSIEGNTGELFF
J gene: TRBJ1-4; V gene: TRBV12-3/TRBV12-4; D gene: NA; clone size: NA; CDR3 DNA: TGTGCCAGCAGTTTAGGAGGGAAGGAAAAACTGTTTTTT; CDR3 protein: CASSLGGKEKLFF
J gene: TRBJ1-5; V gene: TRBV7-9; D gene: NA; clone size: NA; CDR3 DNA: TGTGCCAGCAGCCTGGCCGGGGACCAGCCCCAGCATTTT; CDR3 protein: CASSLAGDQPQHF
J gene: TRBJ2-7; V gene: TRBV7-6; D gene: TRBD2; clone size: NA; CDR3 DNA: TGTGCCAGCAGCTTAGCGATGGGGGGGGACTACGAGCAGTACTTC; CDR3 protein: CASSLAMGGDYEQYF
J gene: TRBJ2-6; V gene: TRBV4-3; D gene: TRBD2; clone size: NA; CDR3 DNA: TGCGCCAGCAGCCAAGTAGCGGGCCCTGGGGCCAACGTCCTGACTTTC; CDR3 protein: CASSQVAGPGANVLTF
J gene: TRBJ1-2; V gene: TRBV4-3; D gene: NA; clone size: NA; CDR3 DNA: TGCGCCAGCAGCCAAGATTTGATTCAGGGAGCTGGCTACACCTTC; CDR3 protein: CASSQDLIQGAGYTF
J gene: TRBJ1-1; V gene: TRBV6-1; D gene: NA; clone size: NA; CDR3 DNA: TGTGCCAGCAATCTGTACACTGAAGCTTTCTTT; CDR3 protein: CASNLYTEAFF
J gene: TRBJ2-5; V gene: TRBV3-1/TRBV3-2; D gene: NA; clone size: once; CDR3 DNA: TGTGCCAGCAGCCCCGGGGTCCAAGAGACCCAGTACTTC; CDR3 protein: CASSPGVQETQYF
J gene: TRBJ1-2; V gene: TRBV3-1/TRBV3-2; D gene: NA; clone size: NA; CDR3 DNA: TGTGCCAGCAGCCAAGACCCCGCAGTCGAAGGCGGTGGCTACACCTTC; CDR3 protein: CASSQDPAVEGGGYTF
J gene: TRBJ1-4; V gene: TRBV29-1; D gene: NA; clone size: NA; CDR3 DNA: TGCAGCGTAAATACAGGGTCCTCTAATGAAAAACTGTTTTTT; CDR3 protein: CSVNTGSSNEKLFF
J gene: TRBJ2-2; V gene: TRBV9; D gene: TRBD2; clone size: once; CDR3 DNA: TGTGCCAGCAGCGTTGGGACTACAGGCACCGGGGAGCTGTTTTTT; CDR3 protein: CASSVGTTGTGELFF
J gene: TRBJ1-6; V gene: TRBV7-2; D gene: TRBD1; clone size: NA; CDR3 DNA: TGTGCCAGCAGCTTAGGCCCCCAGGGGGACTCACCCCTCCACTTT; CDR3 protein: CASSLGPQGDSPLHF
J gene: TRBJ2-3; V gene: TRBV3-1/TRBV3-2; D gene: TRBD2; clone size: NA; CDR3 DNA: TGTGCCAGCAGCCAAGGTGCGGGGGGTGGCACAGATACGCAGTATTTT; CDR3 protein: CASSQGAGGGTDTQYF
J gene: TRBJ2-5; V gene: TRBV19; D gene: TRBD2; clone size: NA; CDR3 DNA: TGTGCCAGTAGCAGCGGGGGGATCCAAGAGACCCAGTACTTC; CDR3 protein: CASSSGGIQETQYF
J gene: TRBJ2-5; V gene: TRBV11-2; D gene: NA; clone size: NA; CDR3 DNA: TGTGCCAGCAGCTTTGGGTACCAAGAGACCCAGTACTTC; CDR3 protein: CASSFGYQETQYF
J gene: TRBJ1-1; V gene: TRBV7-3; D gene: TRBD1; clone size: NA; CDR3 DNA: TGTGCCAGCGGACGGGACAGGAACACTGAAGCTTTCTTT; CDR3 protein: CASGRDRNTEAFF
J gene: TRBJ2-3; V gene: TRBV14; D gene: NA; clone size: NA; CDR3 DNA: TGTGCCAGCAGCGATATAGCAGATACGCAGTATTTT; CDR3 protein: CASSDIADTQYF
J gene: TRBJ2-7; V gene: TRBV6-5; D gene: TRBD2; clone size: NA; CDR3 DNA: TGTGCCAGCTGCCGACTAGCGGGGTCCCACGAGCAGTACTTC; CDR3 protein: CASCRLAGSHEQYF
J gene: TRBJ2-5; V gene: TRBV10-3; D gene: NA; clone size: once; CDR3 DNA: TGTGCCATCAGTGAGTCAAGTTGGGGGGCCCAAGAGACCCAGTACTTC; CDR3 protein: CAISESSWGAQETQYF